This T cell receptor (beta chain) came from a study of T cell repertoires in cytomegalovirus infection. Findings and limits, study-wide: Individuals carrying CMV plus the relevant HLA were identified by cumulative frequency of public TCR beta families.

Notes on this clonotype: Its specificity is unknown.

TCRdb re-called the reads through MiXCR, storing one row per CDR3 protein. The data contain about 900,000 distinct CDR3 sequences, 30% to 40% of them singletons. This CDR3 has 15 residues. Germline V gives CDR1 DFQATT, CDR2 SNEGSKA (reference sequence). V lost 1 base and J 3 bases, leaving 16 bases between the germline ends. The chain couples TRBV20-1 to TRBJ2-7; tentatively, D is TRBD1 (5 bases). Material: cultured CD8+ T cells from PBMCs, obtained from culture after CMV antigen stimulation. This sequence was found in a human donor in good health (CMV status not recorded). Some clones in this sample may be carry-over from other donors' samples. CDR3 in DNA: TGCAGTGCTAGAGCAGAATCAGGACACGACTACGAGCAGTACTTC. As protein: CSARAESGHDYEQYF.